What follows are 16 T cell receptor beta chains derived from one specimen sequenced in a study of T cell clonality in common variable immunodeficiency. Profiled with immunoSEQ multiplex PCR; TCRdb holds only in-frame clones, not every one. This sample carries over 30,000 clones, none of them present only once. The sequenced sample consisted of peripheral blood mononuclear cells. These receptors were collected from a person aged 18-69 years in good health.

On this clone itself: The read stops 3 residues short of the end of the CDR3; the missing end is completed from the germline J gene. J is TRBJ2-3 and V is TRBV7-8, with 10 bases matching TRBD2. The CDR3 is 16 amino acids. In germline, CDR1 is SGHVS, CDR2 FQNEAQ. CDR3 sequence reads: CASSFLAGGLQETQYF. Partial CDR3 DNA: TGTGCCAGCAGCTTTTTAGCGGGGGGACTCCAAGAGACG.

There are many counts of this clone. The CDR3 goes on 3 residues after the read ends, and that part is filled in from the germline J gene. This chain uses TRBV5-1 with TRBJ2-6; a weak D match, TRBD2 (6 bases). The CDR3 is 16 residues long. Germline V CDR1 and CDR2: SGHRS, YFSETQ. Trimming removed 5 bases at V and 2 bases at J, with 14 bases between. The CDR3 loop reads CASRVNGGPGANVLTF. CDR3 DNA (partial): TGCGCCAGCAGGGTAAACGGGGGTCCTGGGGCCAACGTC.

In its sample, this clone was seen many times. The read ends 3 residues before the CDR3 terminus; that terminus is restored from the germline J gene. The genes are TRBV20-1 and TRBJ2-4; no definite D call. The V end was cut by 0 bases, the J end by 1 base, with 7 bases between. Per germline, CDR1 DFQATT and CDR2 SNEGSKA (reference sequence). The CDR3 consists of 14 residues. The CDR3 reads CSARDRSAKNIQYF. The CDR3 DNA, read in part, is TGCAGTGCTAGAGACAGGTCCGCCAAAAACATT.

This clone was seen many times. The sequence runs out 3 residues before the end of the CDR3; the remainder is reconstructed from the germline J gene. V usage is TRBV5-4 and J usage is TRBJ2-5; 9 bases line up with TRBD2. V lost 0 bases and J lost 5; bases outside the gene matches: 5. The CDR3 length is 15 residues. The germline CDR1 and CDR2 sequences are SGHNT and YYREEE (reference sequence). The CDR3 DNA, read in part, is TGTGCCAGCAGCTTGGATCGCGGGGGGGTGGAGACC. Its protein is CASSLDRGGVET. In full, the CDR3 is CASSLDRGGVETQYF.

This clone came up many times. The read falls 3 residues short of the CDR3 end, and the missing part is taken from the germline J gene. The chain links TRBV19 to TRBJ1-2; 7 nucleotides match TRBD1. The CDR3 is 15 residues long. Germline V gene data show CDR1 as LNHDA and CDR2 as SQIVND (reference sequence). The V gene end was trimmed by 5 bases and the J gene end by 4 bases; junction bases not matched to a gene: 10. CDR3 loop: CASSPPTGPPYGYTF. The CDR3 bases that were read are TGTGCCAGTAGTCCGCCGACAGGGCCTCCCTATGGC.

This clone was seen repeatedly, ten times or more. The read falls 3 residues short of the CDR3 end, and the missing part is taken from the germline J gene. This chain links TRBV19 with TRBJ1-6; 10 bases map to TRBD1. Germline CDR1 LNHDA, CDR2 SQIVND (reference sequence). V was clipped by 3 bases and J by 9 bases; unmatched bases: 5. CDR3 length: 15 amino acids. CDR3: CASSIGTGVGSPLHF. The sequenced CDR3 bases are TGTGCCAGTAGTATTGGGACAGGGGTCGGTTCACCC.

Ten or more counts support this clone. Read sequence stops 3 residues before the CDR3 end, and the germline J gene provides the missing end. The chain couples TRBV5-1 to TRBJ2-5; D remains unclear. CDR3 length equals 15 residues. Trimming cost V 0 bases and J 4 bases, with 13 bases left between them. CDR1 is SGHRS, CDR2 YFSETQ, per germline. The part of the CDR3 DNA that was read is TGCGCCAGCAGCTTGGGTACCCCGCCAGGAGAGACC. This codes for CASSLGTPPGET. In full, the CDR3 is CASSLGTPPGETQYF.

This clone came up many times. The part of the CDR3 DNA that was read is TGTGCCAGCAGCCCACGGGGGGGCGGGAGGGCGCAGACC. Amino acid sequence: CASSPRGGGRAQT. The entire CDR3 protein is CASSPRGGGRAQTQYF. This chain joins TRBV9 and TRBJ2-5; 9 positions match TRBD2. Read sequence stops 3 residues before the CDR3 end, and the germline J gene provides the missing end. The CDR3 length is 16 residues. Germline CDR1 reads SGDLS; CDR2 reads YYNGEE. V was clipped by 4 bases and J by 6 bases; unmatched bases: 13.

This clone was counted many times. Sequencing ends 3 residues short of the CDR3 end; the germline J gene provides the rest. The rearrangement joins TRBV5-1 to TRBJ2-7; 9 bases align to TRBD2. The CDR3 runs to 16 residues. CDR1 is SGHRS, CDR2 YFSETQ, per germline. Losses at the gene ends were 4 bases for V and 2 bases for J; bases not matched to a gene: 10. The sequenced part of the CDR3 DNA is TGCGCCAGCAGCGCGGGTCCGGGACTAGCAACCTACGAG. Protein product: CASSAGPGLATYE. In full, the CDR3 reads CASSAGPGLATYEQYF.

In this sample, this clone turned up a few times. An end of the junction differs from the germline gene, which may be a read error. With the read ending 3 residues before the CDR3 end, the germline J gene is used to fill in that end. The chain has TRBV5-1 and TRBJ2-5, with a tentative D call TRBD1 (6 bases). Germline V gene data show CDR1 as SGHRS and CDR2 as YFSETQ. The CDR3 has 18 amino acids. CDR3 in amino acids: CASSLASTQGRPKDTQYF. Incomplete CDR3 DNA: TGCGCCAGCAGCTTGGCTTCAACCCAGGGGAGACCCAAAGATACC.

This clone was observed many times. The DNA read from the CDR3 is TGTGCCAGCAGCTCCGGAAACAGGGCCAATGAG. It is translated as CASSSGNRANE. The CDR3 in its entirety is CASSSGNRANEQFF. The chain links TRBV7-2 to TRBJ2-1; possible D gene TRBD1, 6 bases. The CDR3 goes on 3 residues after the read ends, and that part is filled in from the germline J gene. The CDR3 consists of 14 residues. Trimming left V 4 bases short and J 6 bases short, with 13 bases between. CDR1 is SGHTA, CDR2 FQGNSA, per germline.

In its sample, this clone was seen many times. The CDR3 is cut off 3 residues early in the read; its end comes from the germline J gene. V is TRBV2 and J is TRBJ1-6; no definite D call. CDR3 length equals 12 residues. The V end lost 6 bases, the J end lost 12 bases, and 12 bases lay between the germline ends. CDR1 and CDR2 (germline): SNHLY, FYNNEI. CDR3 bases read: TGTGCCAGCAGGCTACCAGGAGAACCC. It is translated as CASRLPGEP. The complete CDR3 protein is CASRLPGEPLHF. The full variable domain, completed using reference TRBV2 and TRBJ1-6, is EPEVTQTPSHQVTQMGQEVILRCVPISNHLYFYWYRQILGQKVEFLVSFYNNEISEKSEIFDDQFSVERPDGSNFTLKIRSTKLEDSAMYFCASRLPGEPLHFGNGTRLTVT.

This clone was counted many times. Read coverage stops 3 residues before the CDR3 terminus; the germline J gene supplies the remainder. The chain links TRBV5-1 to TRBJ2-7; possibly TRBD2 for D (6 bases). CDR1 SGHRS and CDR2 YFSETQ come from the germline V gene. The CDR3 is made up of 14 amino acids. The V and J ends lost 0 bases and 4 bases respectively, with 11 bases between them. The sequenced part of the CDR3 DNA is TGCGCCAGCAGCTTGGTACAGGAGGGGTACGAG. The encoded protein is CASSLVQEGYE. In full, the CDR3 reads CASSLVQEGYEQYF. Full variable domain (rest looked up from reference TRBV5-1 and TRBJ2-7): KAGVTQTPRYLIKTRGQQVTLSCSPISGHRSVSWYQQTPGQGLQFLFEYFSETQRNKGNFPGRFSGRQFSNSRSEMNVSTLELGDSALYLCASSLVQEGYEQYFGPGTRLTVT.

This clone was counted at least ten times. Coverage ceases 3 residues before the CDR3 finishes, and the germline J gene fills in the end. This chain links TRBV5-1 with TRBJ1-5; TRBD1 agrees at 8 bases. The CDR3 has 13 amino acids. Germline V CDR1 and CDR2: SGHRS, YFSETQ. The V segment lost 0 bases and the J segment 8 bases; nucleotides outside the gene matches: 1. The DNA read from the CDR3 is TGCGCCAGCAGCTTGGCAGGGGGCAAGCCC. Amino acid sequence: CASSLAGGKP. The full CDR3 is CASSLAGGKPQHF.

This clone was detected many times. The CDR3 is cut off 3 residues early in the read; its end comes from the germline J gene. The V call is TRBV5-1, the J call TRBJ2-1; 7 bases align to TRBD2. The CDR3 is 15 residues long. The germline V gene encodes CDR1 SGHRS and CDR2 YFSETQ. V lost 0 bases, J lost 5 bases, and 5 bases stayed unmatched. This chain's CDR3 is CASSLAPRGDNEQFF. The sequenced part of the CDR3 DNA is TGCGCCAGCAGCTTGGCCCCCCGGGGGGACAATGAG.

In its sample, this clone was seen many times. The read is 3 residues too short to cover the CDR3 end, so that end is filled in from the germline J gene. This sequence joins TRBV2 and TRBJ1-6; D remains ambiguous. Germline CDR1 is SNHLY and CDR2 is FYNNEI. CDR3 length: 15 residues. The V end was cut by 1 base, the J end by 9 bases, with 13 bases between. The sequenced part of the CDR3 DNA is TGTGCCAGCAGTGAAGTGTACGTAGCGGCTTCACCC. It is translated as CASSEVYVAASP. The whole CDR3 sequence is CASSEVYVAASPLHF.